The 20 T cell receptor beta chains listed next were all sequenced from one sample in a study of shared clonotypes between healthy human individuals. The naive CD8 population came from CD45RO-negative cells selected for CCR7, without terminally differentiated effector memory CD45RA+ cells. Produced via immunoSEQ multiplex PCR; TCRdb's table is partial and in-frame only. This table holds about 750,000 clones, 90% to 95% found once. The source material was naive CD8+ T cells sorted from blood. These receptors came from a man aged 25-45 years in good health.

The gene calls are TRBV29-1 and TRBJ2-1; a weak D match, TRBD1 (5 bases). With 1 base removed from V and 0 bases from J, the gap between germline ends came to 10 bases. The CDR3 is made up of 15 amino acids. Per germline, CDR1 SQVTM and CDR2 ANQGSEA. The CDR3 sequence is CSVEGAGPSYNEQFF. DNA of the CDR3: TGCAGCGTTGAAGGTGCAGGGCCCTCCTACAATGAGCAGTTCTTC.

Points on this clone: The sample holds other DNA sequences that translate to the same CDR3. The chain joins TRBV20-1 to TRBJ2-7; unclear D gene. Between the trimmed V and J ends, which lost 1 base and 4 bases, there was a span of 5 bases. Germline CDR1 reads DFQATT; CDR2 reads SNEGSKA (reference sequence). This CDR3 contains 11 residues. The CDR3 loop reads CSARVGYEQYF. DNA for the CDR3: TGCAGTGCTAGAGTGGGGTACGAGCAGTACTTC.

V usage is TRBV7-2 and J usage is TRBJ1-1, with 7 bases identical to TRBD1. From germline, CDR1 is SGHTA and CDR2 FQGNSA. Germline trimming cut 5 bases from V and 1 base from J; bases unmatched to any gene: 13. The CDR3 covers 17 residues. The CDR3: CASSPWGAGGANTEAFF. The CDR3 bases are TGTGCCAGCAGCCCATGGGGGGCAGGGGGAGCGAACACTGAAGCTTTCTTT.

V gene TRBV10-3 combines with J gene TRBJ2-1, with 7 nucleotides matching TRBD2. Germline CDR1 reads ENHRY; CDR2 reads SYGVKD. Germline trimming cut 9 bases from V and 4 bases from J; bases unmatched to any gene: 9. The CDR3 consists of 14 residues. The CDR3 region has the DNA TGTGCCATAGAACCGGGGACTACGTACAATGAGCAGTTCTTC. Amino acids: CAIEPGTTYNEQFF.

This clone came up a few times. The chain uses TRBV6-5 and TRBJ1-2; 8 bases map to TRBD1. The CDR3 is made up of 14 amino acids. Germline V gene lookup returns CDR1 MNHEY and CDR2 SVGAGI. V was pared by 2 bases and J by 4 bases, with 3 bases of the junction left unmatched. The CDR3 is CASSYQGTGYGYTF. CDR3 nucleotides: TGTGCCAGCAGTTACCAAGGGACAGGCTATGGCTACACCTTC.

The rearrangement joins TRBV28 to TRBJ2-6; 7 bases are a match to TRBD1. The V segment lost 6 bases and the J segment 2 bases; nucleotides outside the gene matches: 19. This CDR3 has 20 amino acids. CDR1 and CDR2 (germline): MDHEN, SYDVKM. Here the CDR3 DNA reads TGTGCCAGCAGAACCTTCATAAACCGGGACAGAGCGCCTGGGGCCAACGTCCTGACTTTC. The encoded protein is CASRTFINRDRAPGANVLTF.

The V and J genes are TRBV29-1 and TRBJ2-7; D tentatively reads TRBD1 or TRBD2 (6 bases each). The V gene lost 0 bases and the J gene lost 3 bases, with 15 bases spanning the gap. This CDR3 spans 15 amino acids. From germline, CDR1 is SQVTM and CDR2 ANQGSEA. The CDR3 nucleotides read TGCAGCGTTGAAGATGGCCGGGGGCGCATCTACGAGCAGTACTTC. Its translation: CSVEDGRGRIYEQYF.

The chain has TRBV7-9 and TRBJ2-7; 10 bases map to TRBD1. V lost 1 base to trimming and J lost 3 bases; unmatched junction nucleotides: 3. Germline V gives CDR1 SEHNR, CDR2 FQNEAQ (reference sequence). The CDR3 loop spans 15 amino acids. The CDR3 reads CASSLVDRGHYEQYF. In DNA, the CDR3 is TGTGCCAGCAGCTTAGTAGACAGGGGGCACTACGAGCAGTACTTC.

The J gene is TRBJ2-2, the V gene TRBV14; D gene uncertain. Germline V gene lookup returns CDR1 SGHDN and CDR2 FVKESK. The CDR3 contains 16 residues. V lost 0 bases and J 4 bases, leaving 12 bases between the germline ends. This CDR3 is CASSQESSRPTGELFF. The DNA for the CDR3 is TGTGCCAGCAGCCAAGAGTCTTCGCGGCCCACCGGGGAGCTGTTTTTT.

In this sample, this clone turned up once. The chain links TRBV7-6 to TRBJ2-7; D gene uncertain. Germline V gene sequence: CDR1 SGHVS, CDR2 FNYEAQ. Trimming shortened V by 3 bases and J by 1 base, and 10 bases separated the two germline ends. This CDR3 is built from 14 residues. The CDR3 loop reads CASSLASLSYEQYF. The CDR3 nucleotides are TGTGCCAGCAGCTTGGCCAGTCTATCCTACGAGCAGTACTTC.

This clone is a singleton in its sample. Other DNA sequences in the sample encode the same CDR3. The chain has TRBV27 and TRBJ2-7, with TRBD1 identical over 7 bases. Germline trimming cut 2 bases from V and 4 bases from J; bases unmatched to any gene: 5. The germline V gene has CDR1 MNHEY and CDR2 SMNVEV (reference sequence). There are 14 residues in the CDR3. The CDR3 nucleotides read TGTGCCAGCAGTTTAGGTACAGGGGAGTACGAGCAGTACTTC. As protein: CASSLGTGEYEQYF.

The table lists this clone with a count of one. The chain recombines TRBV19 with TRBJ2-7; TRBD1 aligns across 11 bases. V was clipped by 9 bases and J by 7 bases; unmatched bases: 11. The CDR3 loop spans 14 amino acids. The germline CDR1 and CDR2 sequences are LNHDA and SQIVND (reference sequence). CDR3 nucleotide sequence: TGTGCCAGCTCGGGACAGGGGGAATTTCGTGAGCAGTACTTC. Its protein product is CASSGQGEFREQYF. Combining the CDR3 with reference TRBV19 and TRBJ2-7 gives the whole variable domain DGGITQSPKYLFRKEGQNVTLSCEQNLNHDAMYWYRQDPGQGLRLIYYSQIVNDFQKGDIAEGYSVSREKKESFPLTVTSAQKNPTAFYLCASSGQGEFREQYFGPGTRLTVT.

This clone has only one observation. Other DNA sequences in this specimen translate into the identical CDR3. Written as DNA, the CDR3 is TGTGCCAGCAGTTGGGGACAGGGTAGCTACAATGAGCAGTTCTTC. It yields the protein CASSWGQGSYNEQFF. The rearrangement uses TRBV27 and TRBJ2-1, with 9 bases aligning to TRBD1. The germline V gene encodes CDR1 MNHEY and CDR2 SMNVEV (reference sequence). J gave up 3 bases and V 4 bases, and 4 bases lay outside the gene matches. CDR3 length equals 15 residues.

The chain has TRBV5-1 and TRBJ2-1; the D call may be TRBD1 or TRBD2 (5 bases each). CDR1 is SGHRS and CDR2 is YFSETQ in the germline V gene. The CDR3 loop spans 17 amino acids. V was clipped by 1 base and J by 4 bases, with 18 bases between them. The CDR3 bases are TGCGCCAGCAGCTTGTGGGGGATGGGGGATCGGTACAATGAGCAGTTCTTC. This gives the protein CASSLWGMGDRYNEQFF.

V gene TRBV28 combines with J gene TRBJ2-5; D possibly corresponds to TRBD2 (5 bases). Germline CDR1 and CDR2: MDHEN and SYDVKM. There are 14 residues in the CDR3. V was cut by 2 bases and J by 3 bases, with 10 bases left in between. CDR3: CASSLRGREETQYF. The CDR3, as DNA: TGTGCCAGCAGTTTACGGGGAAGAGAAGAGACCCAGTACTTC.

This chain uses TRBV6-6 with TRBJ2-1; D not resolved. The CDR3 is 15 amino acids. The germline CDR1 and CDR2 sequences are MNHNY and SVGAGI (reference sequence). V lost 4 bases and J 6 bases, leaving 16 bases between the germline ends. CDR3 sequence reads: CASSWKMARGNEQFF. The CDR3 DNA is TGTGCCAGCAGTTGGAAAATGGCACGTGGCAATGAGCAGTTCTTC.

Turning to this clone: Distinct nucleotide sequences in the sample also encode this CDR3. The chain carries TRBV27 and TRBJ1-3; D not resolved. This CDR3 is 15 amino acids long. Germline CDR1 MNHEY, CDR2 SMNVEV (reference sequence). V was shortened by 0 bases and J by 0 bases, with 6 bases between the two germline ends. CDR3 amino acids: CASSLSSGSGNTIYF. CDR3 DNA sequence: TGTGCCAGCAGTTTATCTTCAGGCTCTGGAAACACCATATATTTT.

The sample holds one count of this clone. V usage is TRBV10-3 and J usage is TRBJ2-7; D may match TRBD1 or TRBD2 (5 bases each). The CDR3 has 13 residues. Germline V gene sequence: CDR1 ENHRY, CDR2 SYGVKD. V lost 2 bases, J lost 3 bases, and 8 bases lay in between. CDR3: CAISEGTDYEQYF. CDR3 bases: TGTGCCATCAGTGAGGGGACGGACTACGAGCAGTACTTC.

The DNA for the CDR3 is TGTGCCAGCAGCCCACCCCTGGGGCCAGTCGACAGTCATAACACTGAAGCTTTCTTT. It specifies CASSPPLGPVDSHNTEAFF. The chain employs TRBV7-9 and TRBJ1-1, with D possibly matching TRBD1 (5 bases). V gave up 5 bases and J gave up 2 bases, with 27 bases separating them. In germline, CDR1 is SEHNR, CDR2 FQNEAQ (reference sequence). The CDR3 covers 19 residues.

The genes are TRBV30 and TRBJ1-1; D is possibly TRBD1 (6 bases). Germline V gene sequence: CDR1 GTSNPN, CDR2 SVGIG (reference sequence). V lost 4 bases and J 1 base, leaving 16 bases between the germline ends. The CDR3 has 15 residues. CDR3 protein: CAWTVQGFTNTEAFF. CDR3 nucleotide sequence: TGTGCCTGGACCGTACAGGGATTTACGAACACTGAAGCTTTCTTT.